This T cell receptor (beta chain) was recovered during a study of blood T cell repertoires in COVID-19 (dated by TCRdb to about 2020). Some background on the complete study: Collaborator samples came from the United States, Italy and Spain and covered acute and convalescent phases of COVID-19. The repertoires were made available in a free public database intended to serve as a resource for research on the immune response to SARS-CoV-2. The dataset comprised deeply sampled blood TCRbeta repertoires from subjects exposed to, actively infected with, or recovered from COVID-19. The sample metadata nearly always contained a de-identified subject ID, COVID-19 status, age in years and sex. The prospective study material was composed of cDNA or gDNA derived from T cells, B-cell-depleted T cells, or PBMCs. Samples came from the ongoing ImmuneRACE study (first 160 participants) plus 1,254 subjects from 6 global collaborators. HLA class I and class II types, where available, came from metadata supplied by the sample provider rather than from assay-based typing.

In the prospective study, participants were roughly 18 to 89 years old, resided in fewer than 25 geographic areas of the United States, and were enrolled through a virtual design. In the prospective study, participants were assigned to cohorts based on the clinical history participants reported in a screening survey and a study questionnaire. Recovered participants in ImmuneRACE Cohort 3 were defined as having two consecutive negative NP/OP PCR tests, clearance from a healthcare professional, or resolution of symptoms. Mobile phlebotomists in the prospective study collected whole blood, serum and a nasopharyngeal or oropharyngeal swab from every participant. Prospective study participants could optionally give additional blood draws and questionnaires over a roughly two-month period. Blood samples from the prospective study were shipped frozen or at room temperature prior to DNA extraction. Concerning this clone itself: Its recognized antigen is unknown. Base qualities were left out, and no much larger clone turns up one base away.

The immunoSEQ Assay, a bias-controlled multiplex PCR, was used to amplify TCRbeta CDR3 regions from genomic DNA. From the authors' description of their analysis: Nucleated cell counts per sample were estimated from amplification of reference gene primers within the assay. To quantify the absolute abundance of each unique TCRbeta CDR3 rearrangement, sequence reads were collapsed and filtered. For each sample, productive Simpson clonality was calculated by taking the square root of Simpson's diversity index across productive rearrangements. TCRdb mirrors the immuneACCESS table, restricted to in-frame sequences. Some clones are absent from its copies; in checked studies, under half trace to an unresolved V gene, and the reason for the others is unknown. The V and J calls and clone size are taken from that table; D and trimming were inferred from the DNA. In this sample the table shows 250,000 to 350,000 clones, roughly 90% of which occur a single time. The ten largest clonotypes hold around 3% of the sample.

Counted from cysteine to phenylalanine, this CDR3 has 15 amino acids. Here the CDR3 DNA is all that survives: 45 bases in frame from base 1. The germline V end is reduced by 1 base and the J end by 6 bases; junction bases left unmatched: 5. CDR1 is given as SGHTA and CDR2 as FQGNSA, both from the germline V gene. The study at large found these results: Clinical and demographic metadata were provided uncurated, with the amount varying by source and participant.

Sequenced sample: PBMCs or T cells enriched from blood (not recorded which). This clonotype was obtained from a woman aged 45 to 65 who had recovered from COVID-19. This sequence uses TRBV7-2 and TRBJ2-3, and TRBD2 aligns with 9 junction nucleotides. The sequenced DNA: TGTGCCAGCAGCTTAGGGCTAGCGGGGCTGGATACGCAGTATTTT. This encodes CASSLGLAGLDTQYF.